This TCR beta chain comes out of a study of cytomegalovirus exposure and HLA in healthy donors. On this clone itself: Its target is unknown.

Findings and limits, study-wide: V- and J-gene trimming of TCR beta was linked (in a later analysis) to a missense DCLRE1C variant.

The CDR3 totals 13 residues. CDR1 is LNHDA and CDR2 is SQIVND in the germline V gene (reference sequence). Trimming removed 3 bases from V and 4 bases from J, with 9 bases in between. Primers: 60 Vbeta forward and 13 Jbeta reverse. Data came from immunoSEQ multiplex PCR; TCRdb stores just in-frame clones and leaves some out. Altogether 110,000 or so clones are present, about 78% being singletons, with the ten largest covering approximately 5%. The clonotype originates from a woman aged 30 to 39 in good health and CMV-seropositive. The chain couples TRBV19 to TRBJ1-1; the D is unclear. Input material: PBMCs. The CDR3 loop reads CASSIRGSTEAFF. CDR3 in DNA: TGTGCCAGTAGTATCCGCGGGAGCACTGAAGCTTTCTTT.